Listed below are T cell receptor beta chains from one sample, sequenced in a study of shared clonotypes between healthy human individuals. Clones were sequenced by immunoSEQ multiplex PCR, and TCRdb holds only the in-frame ones, with some missing. The data hold roughly 590,000 clones, with nearly 97% observed a single time. Sequenced material: naive CD8+ T cells sorted from blood. Source of these receptors: a young woman in good health. The conserved cysteine and the conserved F or W are not part of the CDR3 here.

v_call	j_call	cdr3_aa
TRBV13	TRBJ1-2	ASSLAADRGLDGYT
TRBV28	TRBJ1-1	ASSLGIGAEAF
TRBV19	TRBJ1-1	ASRWGMGNTKAF
TRBV4-1	TRBJ2-1	ASSQAPGLAGEDEQF
TRBV4-1	TRBJ2-1	ASSPFLAGGPNNEQF
TRBV11-2	TRBJ1-4	ASRGVGEKLF
TRBV6-5	TRBJ2-7	ASSYRSGSNDEQY
TRBV28	TRBJ1-1	ASSLSTGGGTEAF
TRBV29-1	TRBJ2-7	SVTDRQGSYEQY
TRBV28	TRBJ2-1	ASSPLGHVSYNEQF
TRBV29-1	TRBJ2-7	SVEVNYEQY
TRBV27	TRBJ1-5	ASSPGTGGQPQH
TRBV28	TRBJ2-7	ASSPGQRLEQY
TRBV27	TRBJ2-2	ASSFRNTGELF
TRBV27	TRBJ2-7	ASSRASGGYEQY